Listed below are T cell receptor beta chains from one sample, sequenced in a study of blood T cells in healthy people across ages. TCRdb reprocessed the 5' RACE reads with MiXCR, giving one entry per CDR3 protein. The sample yields around 1,600,000 distinct CDR3 sequences, around 40% seen once. The sequenced sample was blood. The receptors stem from a woman in her late teens or twenties in good health. CDR3s include the opening cysteine and the closing phenylalanine or tryptophan. A D gene is named only where the DNA matches it firmly. Size is stated for part of the rows, as once, few or many counts, or as a class when the clone is expanded.

D: TRBD2
size: .
length: 16
V: TRBV7-9
J: TRBJ2-3
DNA: TGTGCCAGCAGCTTTACCGCGGGAGAGAAGGGAGATACGCAGTATTTT
CDR3: CASSFTAGEKGDTQYF

D: TRBD2
size: few
length: 15
V: TRBV29-1
J: TRBJ2-3
DNA: TGCAGCGTTGCGGGACTAGCGGGAGGTTTAGATACGCAGTATTTT
CDR3: CSVAGLAGGLDTQYF

D: TRBD2
size: many
length: 14
V: TRBV20-1
J: TRBJ2-1
DNA: TGCAGTGCTTCCGAGACTAGCGGTTACAATGAGCAGTTCTTC
CDR3: CSASETSGYNEQFF

D: .
size: .
length: 16
V: TRBV20-1
J: TRBJ2-1
DNA: TGCAGTGCTATCGGACCCGGGCAGAGGCCCTACAATGAGCAGTTCTTC
CDR3: CSAIGPGQRPYNEQFF

D: .
size: .
length: 13
V: TRBV20-1
J: TRBJ2-1
DNA: TGCAGTGCTCCGATGGTCACATACAATGAGCAGTTCTTC
CDR3: CSAPMVTYNEQFF

D: TRBD2
size: .
length: 14
V: TRBV10-3
J: TRBJ2-5
DNA: TGTGCCATAACTAGCGGGGGCGGTCTGGAGACCCAGTACTTC
CDR3: CAITSGGGLETQYF

D: .
size: few
length: 16
V: TRBV3-1
J: TRBJ1-3
DNA: TGTGCCAGCAGCCAAGGAAGAGGGAGCTCTGGAAACACCATATATTTT
CDR3: CASSQGRGSSGNTIYF

D: .
size: .
length: 13
V: TRBV7-8
J: TRBJ2-3
DNA: TGTGCCAGCAGCTTGTCGGGGTTAGATACGCAGTATTTT
CDR3: CASSLSGLDTQYF

D: .
size: .
length: 16
V: TRBV4-3
J: TRBJ1-1
DNA: TGCGCCAGCAGCCAAGGGGCCCAGGTCCTGAACACTGAAGCTTTCTTT
CDR3: CASSQGAQVLNTEAFF

D: TRBD2
size: few
length: 15
V: TRBV29-1
J: TRBJ2-5
DNA: TGCAGCGCCTTCCTAGCGGGAGGGCTACAAGAGACCCAGTACTTC
CDR3: CSAFLAGGLQETQYF

D: .
size: .
length: 13
V: TRBV30
J: TRBJ1-5
DNA: TGTGCCTGGAGTGTAGAGGGGTCTCAGCCCCAGCATTTT
CDR3: CAWSVEGSQPQHF

D: TRBD2
size: few
length: 16
V: TRBV20-1
J: TRBJ2-1
DNA: TGCAGTGCTCCGGGGGTAGCGGGGGCCTCCTACAATGAGCAGTTCTTC
CDR3: CSAPGVAGASYNEQFF

D: TRBD1
size: few
length: 15
V: TRBV4-2
J: TRBJ2-1
DNA: TGTGCCAGCAGCCAAGATCGAACAACAGGGGGTGAGCAGTTCTTC
CDR3: CASSQDRTTGGEQFF

D: .
size: .
length: 14
V: TRBV5-1
J: TRBJ2-3
DNA: TGCGCCAGCACTGATAGCGGTTCCACAGATACGCAGTATTTT
CDR3: CASTDSGSTDTQYF

D: .
size: many
length: 13
V: TRBV5-1
J: TRBJ1-1
DNA: TGCGCCAGCACCGAGGGCGTAAACACTGAAGCTTTCTTT
CDR3: CASTEGVNTEAFF

D: .
size: .
length: 15
V: TRBV12-3/TRBV12-4
J: TRBJ2-7
DNA: TGTGCCAGCAGCTTGGGGGGTGTTGCGGAATACGAGCAGTACTTC
CDR3: CASSLGGVAEYEQYF

D: TRBD2
size: .
length: 16
V: TRBV3-1
J: TRBJ2-1
DNA: TGTGCCGGCAGCCTCCTAGCGGGGAGGAACTACAATGAGCAGTTCTTC
CDR3: CAGSLLAGRNYNEQFF

D: .
size: .
length: 15
V: TRBV7-8
J: TRBJ1-1
DNA: TGTGCCAGCAGCCGGGAAGTCTACATGAACACTGAAGCTTTCTTT
CDR3: CASSREVYMNTEAFF

D: .
size: few
length: 15
V: TRBV5-1
J: TRBJ1-1
DNA: TGCGCCAGCAGCTTGGGGGGGACCCGGAACACTGAAGCTTTCTTT
CDR3: CASSLGGTRNTEAFF

D: .
size: .
length: 11
V: TRBV12-3/TRBV12-4
J: TRBJ1-3
DNA: TGTGCCAGCAGTTTTGGAAACACCATATATTTT
CDR3: CASSFGNTIYF

D: .
size: .
length: 14
V: TRBV25-1
J: TRBJ1-5
DNA: TGTGCCAGCAGTGACAAACAACACAATCAGCCCCAGCATTTT
CDR3: CASSDKQHNQPQHF

D: .
size: .
length: 11
V: TRBV6-2/TRBV6-3
J: TRBJ2-3
DNA: TGTGCCAGCAGTTACTGGGATACGCAGTATTTT
CDR3: CASSYWDTQYF

D: .
size: .
length: 13
V: TRBV30
J: TRBJ2-3
DNA: TGTGCCTGGAGTTCAAGCATACCTATGGCGCAGTATTTT
CDR3: CAWSSSIPMAQYF

D: .
size: few
length: 15
V: TRBV18
J: TRBJ2-1
DNA: TGTGCCAGCTCACACTCTGCCTACTCCTACAATGAGCAGTTCTTC
CDR3: CASSHSAYSYNEQFF

D: .
size: .
length: 15
V: TRBV29-1
J: TRBJ2-5
DNA: TGCAGCGTTGAAGGTGAACCAAAGTACCAAGAGACCCAGTACTTC
CDR3: CSVEGEPKYQETQYF

D: .
size: .
length: 13
V: TRBV15
J: TRBJ2-7
DNA: TGTGCCACCAGCAATTTACAGGGCGACGAGCAGTACTTC
CDR3: CATSNLQGDEQYF

D: .
size: .
length: 15
V: TRBV6-2/TRBV6-3
J: TRBJ1-5
DNA: TGTGCCAGCAGTTACGCCGGGGGGACGTTGCAGCCCCAGCATTTT
CDR3: CASSYAGGTLQPQHF

D: .
size: few
length: 14
V: TRBV3-1
J: TRBJ2-7
DNA: TGTGCCAGCAGCCAACGAGGGCAGGCCTACGAGCAGTACTTC
CDR3: CASSQRGQAYEQYF

D: .
size: few
length: 14
V: TRBV6-5
J: TRBJ2-7
DNA: TGTGCCAGCAGTTACCAGGGGCGCTCCAACGAGCAGTACTTC
CDR3: CASSYQGRSNEQYF

D: TRBD2
size: few
length: 18
V: TRBV6-5
J: TRBJ2-5
DNA: TGTGCCAGCAGTTACTCGAACGTACTAGCGGGAGTCGGAGAGACCCAGTACTTC
CDR3: CASSYSNVLAGVGETQYF

D: .
size: once
length: 16
V: TRBV7-9
J: TRBJ2-5
DNA: TGTGCCAGCAGTCCATCAGGGGCCTTCCAGGTGGAGACCCAGTACTTC
CDR3: CASSPSGAFQVETQYF

D: .
size: .
length: 13
V: TRBV5-5
J: TRBJ2-5
DNA: TGTGCCAGCAAGAAGGGGATTGAGGAGACCCAGTACTTC
CDR3: CASKKGIEETQYF

D: TRBD1
size: .
length: 18
V: TRBV7-6
J: TRBJ2-6
DNA: TGTGCCAGCAGCTTAATACAGGGGGCGGTGGATGGGGCCAACGTCCTGACTTTC
CDR3: CASSLIQGAVDGANVLTF

D: .
size: .
length: 16
V: TRBV20-1
J: TRBJ2-1
DNA: TGCAGTGCTAGAGATCGGGGGACAGCTTACCAAGAGACCCAGTTCTTC
CDR3: CSARDRGTAYQETQFF

D: .
size: .
length: 14
V: TRBV9
J: TRBJ1-4
DNA: TGTGCCAGCAGCGCGGACCCTTCTACTGAAAAACTGTTTTTT
CDR3: CASSADPSTEKLFF

D: TRBD2
size: .
length: 19
V: TRBV11-2
J: TRBJ2-3
DNA: TGTGCCAGCAGCCCTCCTAACCCACGGACTAGCGGGGGTTCAGATACGCAGTATTTT
CDR3: CASSPPNPRTSGGSDTQYF

D: TRBD1
size: few
length: 17
V: TRBV7-2
J: TRBJ2-3
DNA: TGTGCCAGCAGCTTAGCGCGGACAGGATCACTCACAGATACGCAGTATTTT
CDR3: CASSLARTGSLTDTQYF

D: .
size: .
length: 14
V: TRBV29-1
J: TRBJ2-7
DNA: TGCAGCGTGACCCTTCACAGGAACCGGTACGAGCAGTACTTC
CDR3: CSVTLHRNRYEQYF

D: .
size: .
length: 17
V: TRBV9
J: TRBJ2-3
DNA: TGTGCCAGCAGCCCCGGAAGGGGGGGGATTAGCACAGATACGCAGTATTTT
CDR3: CASSPGRGGISTDTQYF

D: .
size: few
length: 16
V: TRBV24-1
J: TRBJ2-7
DNA: TGTGCCACCAGTGATTCTCTCCGGGGAGGAACCTACGAGCAGTACTTC
CDR3: CATSDSLRGGTYEQYF

D: .
size: .
length: 14
V: TRBV12-3/TRBV12-4
J: TRBJ1-4
DNA: TGTGCCAGCAGCCAGGGGATGGCTAGTGAAAAACTGTTTTTT
CDR3: CASSQGMASEKLFF

D: TRBD2
size: .
length: 16
V: TRBV11-2
J: TRBJ2-7
DNA: TGTGCCAGCAGCTTAGGGGCTAGCGGGAGTAGATACGAGCAGTACTTC
CDR3: CASSLGASGSRYEQYF

D: .
size: few
length: 14
V: TRBV27
J: TRBJ2-5
DNA: TGTGCCAGCAGTAAGTCCGTGTACCAAGAGACCCAGTACTTC
CDR3: CASSKSVYQETQYF

D: .
size: .
length: 13
V: TRBV10-3
J: TRBJ2-7
DNA: TGTGCCATCAGTTTGACATTCTCCTACGAGCAGTACTTC
CDR3: CAISLTFSYEQYF

D: .
size: few
length: 14
V: TRBV11-2
J: TRBJ1-1
DNA: TGTGCCAGCAGCCTTAGAGGCCCAGTAACTGAAGCTTTCTTT
CDR3: CASSLRGPVTEAFF